This TCR beta chain was sequenced for a study of Ad26.COV2.S vaccination and SARS-CoV-2 variants. The trim removed 1 base at V and 2 bases at J, leaving 2 bases unmatched. In germline, CDR1 is MNHNS, CDR2 SASEGT. The CDR3 runs to 16 residues. Sequencing was performed with immunoSEQ multiplex PCR; in TCRdb, only in-frame clones are kept and a portion is missing. This sample carries 360,000 or so clones, approximately 89% of them seen once, and the ten largest clones take under 2%. Treatment noted: roughly 18 received Ad26.COV2.S at low or high dose, single or two shots; a few received placebo; per-sample allocation not given. Day 63 following the first vaccine or placebo injection was when the samples were taken. An Ad26 vector that expressed Wuhan-strain SARS-CoV-2 spike constituted the vaccine. Of note for this clone: Antigen unknown.

Study-wide results and caveats: Vaccine recipients showed a spike-specific TCR breadth that was higher than in placebo recipients. Total responses of T cells may have been underestimated by the analyses of TCR breadth and depth.

The sequencing used peripheral blood, collected in a trial of Ad26.COV2.S vaccine versus placebo. This chain joins TRBV6-1 and TRBJ2-6, with 7 nucleotides matching TRBD1. The TCR was taken from a person between 18 and 59 years old who received the Ad26.COV2.S COVID-19 vaccine or a placebo. The CDR3 nucleotides read TGTGCCAGCAGTGAAGATGGGACAGCTGGGGCCAACGTCCTGACTTTC. Translated, it gives CASSEDGTAGANVLTF.